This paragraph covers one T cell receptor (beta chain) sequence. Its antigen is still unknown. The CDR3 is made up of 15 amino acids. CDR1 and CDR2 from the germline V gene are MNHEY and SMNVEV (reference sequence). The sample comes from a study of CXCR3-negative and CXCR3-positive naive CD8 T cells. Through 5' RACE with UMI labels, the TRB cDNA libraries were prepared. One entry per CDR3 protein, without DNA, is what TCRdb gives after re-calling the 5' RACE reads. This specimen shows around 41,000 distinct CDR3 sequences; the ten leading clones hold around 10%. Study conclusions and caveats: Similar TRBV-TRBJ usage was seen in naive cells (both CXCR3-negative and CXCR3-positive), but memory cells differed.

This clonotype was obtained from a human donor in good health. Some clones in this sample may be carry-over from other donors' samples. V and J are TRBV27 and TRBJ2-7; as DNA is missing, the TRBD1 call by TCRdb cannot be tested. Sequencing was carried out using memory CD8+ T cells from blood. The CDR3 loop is CASRGRDRGWDEQYF.